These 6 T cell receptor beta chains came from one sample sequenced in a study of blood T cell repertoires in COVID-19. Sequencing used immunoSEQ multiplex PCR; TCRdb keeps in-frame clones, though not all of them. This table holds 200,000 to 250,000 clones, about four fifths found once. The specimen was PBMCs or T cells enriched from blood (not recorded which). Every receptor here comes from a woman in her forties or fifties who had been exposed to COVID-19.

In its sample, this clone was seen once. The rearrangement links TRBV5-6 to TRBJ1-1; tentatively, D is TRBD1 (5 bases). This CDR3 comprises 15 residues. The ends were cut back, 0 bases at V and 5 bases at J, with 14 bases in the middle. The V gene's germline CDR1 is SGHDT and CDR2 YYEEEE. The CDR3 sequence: CASSLARQGRTEAFF. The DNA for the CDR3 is TGTGCCAGCAGCTTGGCCCGCCAGGGAAGAACTGAAGCTTTCTTT.

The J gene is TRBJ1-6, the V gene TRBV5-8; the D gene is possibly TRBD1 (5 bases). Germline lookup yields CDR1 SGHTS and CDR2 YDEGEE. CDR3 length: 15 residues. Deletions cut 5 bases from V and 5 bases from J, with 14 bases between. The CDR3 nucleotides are TGTGCCAGCAGACCTGGGGGGACGAATAATTCACCCCTCCACTTT. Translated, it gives CASRPGGTNNSPLHF.

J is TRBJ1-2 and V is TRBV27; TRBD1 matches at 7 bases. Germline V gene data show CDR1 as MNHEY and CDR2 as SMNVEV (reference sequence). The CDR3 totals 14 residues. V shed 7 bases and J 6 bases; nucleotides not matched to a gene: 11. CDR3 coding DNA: TGTGCCAGCACGACCGGGGACAGCCCTAATGGCTACACCTTC. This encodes CASTTGDSPNGYTF.

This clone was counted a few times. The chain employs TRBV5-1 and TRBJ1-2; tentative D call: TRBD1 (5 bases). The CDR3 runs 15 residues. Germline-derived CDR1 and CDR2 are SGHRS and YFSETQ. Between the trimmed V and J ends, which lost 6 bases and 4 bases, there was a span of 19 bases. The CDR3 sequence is CASKANTRAVYGYTF. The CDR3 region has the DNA TGCGCCAGCAAAGCGAATACCAGGGCAGTCTATGGCTACACCTTC.

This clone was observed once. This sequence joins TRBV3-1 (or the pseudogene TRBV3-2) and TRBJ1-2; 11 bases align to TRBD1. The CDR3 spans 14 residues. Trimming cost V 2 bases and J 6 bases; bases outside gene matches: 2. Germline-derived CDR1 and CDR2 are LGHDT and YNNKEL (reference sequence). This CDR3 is CASSQWTGGNGYTF. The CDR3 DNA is TGTGCCAGCAGCCAATGGACAGGGGGCAATGGCTACACCTTC.

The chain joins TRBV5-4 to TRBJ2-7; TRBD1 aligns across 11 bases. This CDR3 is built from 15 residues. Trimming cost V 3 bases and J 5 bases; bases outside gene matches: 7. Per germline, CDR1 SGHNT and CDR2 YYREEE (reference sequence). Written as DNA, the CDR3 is TGTGCCAGCAGCTCCCGGACAGGGGGCAAGGACGAGCAGTACTTC. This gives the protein CASSSRTGGKDEQYF. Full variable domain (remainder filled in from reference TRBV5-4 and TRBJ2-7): ETGVTQSPTHLIKTRGQQVTLRCSSQSGHNTVSWYQQALGQGPQFIFQYYREEENGRGNFPPRFSGLQFPNYSSELNVNALELDDSALYLCASSSRTGGKDEQYFGPGTRLTVT.